Below, 29 T cell receptor beta chains from the same sample are listed, as sequenced in a study of beta chain features in type 1 diabetes. Sequenced material consisted of expressed TCRB transcripts (all of the isolated RNA was reverse transcribed). This table comes from immunoSEQ multiplex PCR, and its TCRdb copy is limited to in-frame clones, with some not included. The sample holds roughly 170,000 clones, 10% to 15% seen once. Sample: central memory CD4+ T cells from blood. The receptor set was obtained from a woman under 30 in good health.

This clone was seen a handful of times. V and J are TRBV5-1 and TRBJ2-2; 10 nucleotides align to TRBD2. Trimming at V came to 2 bases and at J to 0 bases, leaving 4 bases not matched to a gene. Looked up from germline, CDR1 is SGHRS and CDR2 is YFSETQ. CDR3 length equals 17 residues. The CDR3 nucleotides are TGCGCCAGCAGCTTCGGACTAGCGGCATCGAACACCGGGGAGCTGTTTTTT. Its translation is CASSFGLAASNTGELFF.

The chain uses TRBV4-2 and TRBJ2-7, with D tentatively TRBD1 (5 bases). The CDR3 consists of 12 residues. Germline V gene sequence: CDR1 LGHNA, CDR2 YNFKEQ. The V end lost 6 bases, the J end lost 6 bases, and 12 bases lay between the germline ends. The CDR3 bases are TGTGCCAGCAGACCCCCCACAGGCGAGCAGTACTTC. This translates into CASRPPTGEQYF.

This clone was seen a few times. The chain combines TRBV19 with TRBJ2-5; 9 bases fit TRBD1. V shed 7 bases and J 4 bases; nucleotides not matched to a gene: 10. Germline V gene data show CDR1 as LNHDA and CDR2 as SQIVND (reference sequence). CDR3 length equals 15 residues. The CDR3 bases are TGTGCCAGTACCTTGGGACAGGGCGCTGGAGAGACCCAGTACTTC. Translation gives CASTLGQGAGETQYF.

The chain employs TRBV28 and TRBJ1-2; maybe TRBD1 (6 bases). Germline V lookup: CDR1 MDHEN, CDR2 SYDVKM. This CDR3 is built from 13 residues. V lost 10 bases and J 2 bases, leaving 14 bases between the germline ends. Here the CDR3 DNA reads TGTGCCACCCGGACAGAGTTGAACTATGGCTACACCTTC. It specifies CATRTELNYGYTF.

This clone was seen more than once but under ten times. This chain uses TRBV6-5 with TRBJ1-2; D call uncertain. This CDR3 is 13 amino acids long. Germline V gene data show CDR1 as MNHEY and CDR2 as SVGAGI. Trimming removed 0 bases from V and 5 bases from J, with 7 bases in between. The CDR3, as DNA: TGTGCCAGCAGTTACTCGGCCGTGTATGGCTACACCTTC. Encoded protein: CASSYSAVYGYTF.

This clone was detected a few times. This rearrangement joins TRBV6-1 to TRBJ1-1; D possibly corresponds to TRBD1 (5 bases). The V and J ends lost 6 bases and 0 bases respectively, with 8 bases between them. This CDR3 spans 13 amino acids. CDR1 and CDR2 (germline): MNHNS, SASEGT. The CDR3 DNA reads as TGTGCCAGCAGGACAGCTCTGAACACTGAAGCTTTCTTT. The encoded protein is CASRTALNTEAFF.

The rearrangement links TRBV5-6 to TRBJ1-2, with no clear D. Germline CDR1 and CDR2: SGHDT and YYEEEE. V was clipped by 4 bases and J by 7 bases, with 14 bases between them. This CDR3 is built from 13 residues. The CDR3: CASSRTLTSGYTF. CDR3 nucleotides: TGTGCCAGCAGCCGAACACTAACGTCTGGCTACACCTTC.

This clone was counted between two and nine times. V usage is TRBV5-1 and J usage is TRBJ2-2; D may be TRBD2 (6 bases). Trimming pared 0 bases from V and 1 base from J, leaving 10 bases between. Per the germline V gene, CDR1 is SGHRS and CDR2 is YFSETQ. The CDR3 is 16 residues long. DNA of the CDR3: TGCGCCAGCAGCTTGGGTCCGGGGGAGAACACCGGGGAGCTGTTTTTT. Translation gives CASSLGPGENTGELFF.

This chain uses TRBV30 with TRBJ1-2, with TRBD1 as a possible D gene (6 bases). The CDR3 extends over 12 amino acids. Germline V gene lookup returns CDR1 GTSNPN and CDR2 SVGIG (reference sequence). With 1 base removed from V and 12 bases from J, the gap between germline ends came to 15 bases. CDR3 in DNA: TGTGCCTGGAGTGGGTACAGGGACGGAAACACCTTC. Protein product: CAWSGYRDGNTF.

V usage is TRBV5-6 and J usage is TRBJ2-1; tentative D call: TRBD1 (6 bases). In germline, CDR1 is SGHDT, CDR2 YYEEEE. The CDR3 consists of 18 residues. The germline V and J ends were trimmed by 2 bases and 0 bases, with 18 bases remaining between them. The CDR3 is CASSFRAQGRGSYNEQFF. The CDR3 DNA reads TGTGCCAGCAGCTTCCGGGCTCAAGGCAGGGGCTCCTACAATGAGCAGTTCTTC. Full variable domain (missing parts from reference TRBV5-6 and TRBJ2-1): DAGVTQSPTHLIKTRGQQVTLRCSPKSGHDTVSWYQQALGQGPQFIFQYYEEEERQRGNFPDRFSGHQFPNYSSELNVNALLLGDSALYLCASSFRAQGRGSYNEQFFGPGTRLTVL.

This clone showed up many times. The chain recombines TRBV7-2 with TRBJ2-2, with 9 nucleotides matching TRBD1. Looked up from germline, CDR1 is SGHTA and CDR2 is FQGNSA. The CDR3 has 15 residues. Trimming cost V 5 bases and J 5 bases; bases outside gene matches: 6. The CDR3 nucleotides read TGTGCCAGCAGCCTTGGACAGGGGCTGACCGGGGAGCTGTTTTTT. Translated, it gives CASSLGQGLTGELFF.

This clone turned up a few times. The chain employs TRBV2 and TRBJ2-1, with 9 bases matching TRBD1. CDR1 SNHLY and CDR2 FYNNEI come from the germline V gene. CDR3 size: 16 residues. J was trimmed by 9 bases and V by 0 bases; bases with no gene match: 9. CDR3 sequence reads: CASSEAGTGTWGEQFF. In DNA form, the CDR3 reads TGTGCCAGCAGTGAAGCGGGGACAGGGACCTGGGGTGAGCAGTTCTTC.

The rearrangement uses TRBV7-9 and TRBJ1-1, with unresolved D. Per the germline V gene, CDR1 is SEHNR and CDR2 is FQNEAQ (reference sequence). Trimming removed 5 bases from V and 10 bases from J, with 17 bases in between. The CDR3 is 13 residues long. The CDR3 loop is CASSPSVRQRAFF. CDR3 DNA sequence: TGTGCCAGCAGCCCAAGCGTGCGGCAAAGAGCTTTCTTT.

This clone was recorded a few times. Written as DNA, the CDR3 is TGCGCCAGTACCCGTACGGGGGTCCCCAATGAGCAGTTCTTC. Amino acid sequence: CASTRTGVPNEQFF. The chain carries TRBV5-1 and TRBJ2-1, with D tentatively TRBD2 (6 bases). The germline gives CDR1 SGHRS, CDR2 YFSETQ. Trimming took off 8 bases at V and 6 bases at J, with 18 bases between the two ends. This CDR3 is 14 amino acids long.

This chain links TRBV5-1 with TRBJ2-1, with 14 bases identical to TRBD2. This CDR3 has 16 residues. V dropped 5 bases and J dropped 6; count of bases not matched to a gene: 7. Germline values: CDR1 SGHRS, CDR2 YFSETQ. The CDR3 is CASRGETSGRANEQFF. The CDR3 bases are TGCGCCAGCAGGGGTGAGACTAGCGGGAGGGCCAATGAGCAGTTCTTC.

The chain couples TRBV6-1 to TRBJ1-1, with a possible D match to TRBD1 (6 bases). V was cut by 6 bases and J by 4 bases, with 15 bases left in between. Germline V gene sequence: CDR1 MNHNS, CDR2 SASEGT. CDR3 length equals 14 residues. CDR3: CASSPRGGGTEAFF. CDR3 DNA sequence: TGTGCCAGCAGCCCCAGGGGCGGCGGCACTGAAGCTTTCTTT.

A few counts support this clone. The rearrangement uses TRBV25-1 and TRBJ2-1; 7 bases agree with TRBD2. Trimming cost V 3 bases and J 10 bases; bases outside gene matches: 12. The CDR3 covers 15 residues. The germline CDR1 and CDR2 sequences are MGHDK and SYGVNS. DNA of the CDR3: TGTGCCAGCAGTGACACGGCTAGCGGTTCTCGGGAGCAGTTCTTC. It is translated as CASSDTASGSREQFF.

This clone was counted between two and nine times. This chain uses TRBV9 with TRBJ1-2; D is possibly TRBD1 (5 bases). CDR3 length equals 14 residues. V dropped 0 bases and J dropped 8 bases, with 14 bases sitting between them. Germline V lookup: CDR1 SGDLS, CDR2 YYNGEE. CDR3: CASSVEASGGGYTF. CDR3 in DNA: TGTGCCAGCAGCGTAGAGGCCAGCGGGGGAGGCTACACCTTC. Using reference TRBV9 and TRBJ1-2 for the parts outside the CDR3, the full variable domain is DSGVTQTPKHLITATGQRVTLRCSPRSGDLSVYWYQQSLDQGLQFLIQYYNGEERAKGNILERFSAQQFPDLHSELNLSSLELGDSALYFCASSVEASGGGYTFGSGTRLTVV.

The V and J genes are TRBV25-1 and TRBJ2-3; TRBD1 aligns across 8 bases. Trimming cost V 6 bases and J 0 bases; bases outside gene matches: 5. Germline-derived CDR1 and CDR2 are MGHDK and SYGVNS. The length of the CDR3 is 15 residues. The CDR3 reads CASSRDRSSTDTQYF. CDR3 coding DNA: TGTGCCAGCAGCAGGGACAGGAGTAGCACAGATACGCAGTATTTT.

A few counts support this clone. The chain combines TRBV5-4 with TRBJ2-3; a weak D match, TRBD2 (7 bases). This CDR3 has 15 residues. The V gene's germline CDR1 is SGHNT and CDR2 YYREEE (reference sequence). Between the trimmed V and J ends, which lost 5 bases and 1 base, there was a span of 14 bases. CDR3 loop: CASSRRGGGTDTQYF. The CDR3 DNA reads as TGTGCCAGCAGTCGGAGAGGGGGGGGCACAGATACGCAGTATTTT.

The gene calls are TRBV4-2 and TRBJ2-7; 9 bases are a match to TRBD1. V lost 0 bases and J lost 8; bases outside the gene matches: 8. Germline lookup yields CDR1 LGHNA and CDR2 YNFKEQ. The CDR3 covers 15 residues. The chain's CDR3 is CASSQELGQGRKQYF. The CDR3 nucleotides read TGTGCCAGCAGCCAAGAGTTGGGACAGGGAAGGAAGCAGTACTTC.

The sample holds a few counts of this clone. This chain connects TRBV27 to TRBJ2-1, with D possibly TRBD1 on 6 matching bases. This CDR3 region has 13 residues. Germline-derived CDR1 and CDR2 are MNHEY and SMNVEV (reference sequence). The ends were cut back, 5 bases at V and 4 bases at J, with 9 bases in the middle. The CDR3: CASSLGQYNEQFF. The DNA of the CDR3 is TGTGCCAGCAGTCTTGGACAGTACAATGAGCAGTTCTTC.

This clone turned up a few times. The chain uses TRBV7-8 and TRBJ1-1; the match to TRBD1 covers 8 bases. This CDR3 region has 16 residues. The trim removed 5 bases at V and 0 bases at J, leaving 8 bases unmatched. CDR1 and CDR2 (germline): SGHVS, FQNEAQ. The CDR3 coding sequence is TGTGCCAGCAGCCCAAACAGGGGGAGGGTGAACACTGAAGCTTTCTTT. Amino acid sequence: CASSPNRGRVNTEAFF.

The sample holds a few counts of this clone. The J gene is TRBJ2-1, the V gene TRBV30; 10 bases match TRBD2. This CDR3 is 14 amino acids long. Per the germline V gene, CDR1 is GTSNPN and CDR2 is SVGIG (reference sequence). Losses at the gene ends were 4 bases for V and 7 bases for J; bases not matched to a gene: 7. The CDR3 coding sequence is TGTGCCTGGATAGGACTAGCGGTGGGTAATGAGCAGTTCTTC. Translated, it gives CAWIGLAVGNEQFF.

This clone has a handful of counts. J is TRBJ2-1 and V is TRBV6-1; D not resolved. V gave up 7 bases and J gave up 0 bases, with 10 bases separating them. The CDR3 is 14 amino acids. CDR1 MNHNS and CDR2 SASEGT come from the germline V gene. The CDR3: CASTSPSSYNEQFF. The CDR3 region has the DNA TGTGCCAGCACCTCCCCCAGCTCCTACAATGAGCAGTTCTTC.

The V gene is TRBV30, the J gene TRBJ1-2; 11 bases match TRBD1. Germline values: CDR1 GTSNPN, CDR2 SVGIG (reference sequence). V shed 4 bases and J 2 bases; nucleotides not matched to a gene: 3. CDR3 size: 14 residues. The CDR3 sequence: CAWTRDRGNYGYTF. CDR3 coding DNA: TGTGCCTGGACCCGGGACAGGGGGAACTATGGCTACACCTTC.

In this sample, this clone turned up a few times. Here the CDR3 reads CASSWNDRGSGYTF. DNA of the CDR3: TGCGCCAGCAGCTGGAATGACAGGGGAAGTGGCTACACCTTC. V is TRBV5-1 and J is TRBJ1-2; 8 bases fit TRBD1. This CDR3 spans 14 amino acids. Trimming took 3 bases from V and 7 from J; bases not matched to a gene: 8. Germline lookup yields CDR1 SGHRS and CDR2 YFSETQ.

V gene TRBV7-8 combines with J gene TRBJ2-1; TRBD2 aligns across 7 bases. V shed 4 bases, J shed 0 bases, and the junction held 12 bases outside the gene matches. Germline values: CDR1 SGHVS, CDR2 FQNEAQ. The CDR3 runs 18 residues. The CDR3 bases are TGTGCCAGCAGCTCCTCAATAGGCCTAGCGGCCTCCTACAATGAGCAGTTCTTC. It is translated as CASSSSIGLAASYNEQFF.

This clone has just a few counts. The rearrangement links TRBV28 to TRBJ1-1; TRBD1 agrees at 8 bases. Germline trimming cut 3 bases from V and 3 bases from J; bases unmatched to any gene: 12. Germline-derived CDR1 and CDR2 are MDHEN and SYDVKM. The CDR3 extends over 17 amino acids. The DNA of the CDR3 is TGTGCCAGCAGTTTCTCGTTGTCGGACAGGGAATACACTGAAGCTTTCTTT. It codes for CASSFSLSDREYTEAFF.